This TCR beta chain was profiled in a study of CD8+CD57+ T cells in acquired aplastic anemia. Study-wide context: Isolated CD4+ and CD8+ cells, once sorted, yielded DNA averaging around 3.3 ug. There were 10 million or so reads, on average, for CD4+ cells from healthy donors. General observations from the study: Overlapping CD8+ CDR3 repertoires of patients and controls contained under 35 shared sequences. Simpson's diversity of CD8+ cells was not significantly different in patients compared with controls.

This clonotype was seen a handful of times. As yet, its antigen is unknown. Genomic DNA provided the template from which TCR beta VDJ and CDR3 profiles were obtained. Via MiXCR, TCRdb re-called the reads, giving one row per CDR3 protein. The sample has a few hundred thousand distinct CDR3 sequences, approximately 70% seen once. Germline V gives CDR1 KGHDR, CDR2 SFDVKD. J was trimmed by 1 base and V by 5 bases; bases with no gene match: 9. CDR3 length: 17 amino acids. This clonotype was sampled from a human donor in good health, serving as a control. This chain links TRBV24-1 with TRBJ1-5, with 8 positions matching TRBD1. The sample consisted of sorted CD4+, CD8+, or CD8+CD57+ T cells (not recorded which) from PBMCs. The CDR3 DNA follows: TGTGCCACCAGTGCTTACAAGGACAGGGTCAGCAATCAGCCCCAGCATTTT. It translates to CATSAYKDRVSNQPQHF.